These 4 T cell receptor beta chains share one sample of origin, sequenced in a study of blood T cell repertoires in COVID-19. TCRdb keeps only in-frame clones here, not all; method: immunoSEQ multiplex PCR. The data show tens of thousands of clones, 89% seen once. The sample taken for sequencing was peripheral blood. The receptors stem from a man aged 50 or older with COVID-19, enrolled during active disease.

The CDR3 loop is CASSLLGTGDYEQYF. The CDR3 nucleotides read TGTGCCAGCAGTTTACTCGGGACAGGGGACTACGAGCAGTACTTC. This chain links TRBV27 with TRBJ2-7, with 10 bases identical to TRBD1. The CDR3 totals 15 residues. CDR1 is MNHEY, CDR2 SMNVEV, per germline (reference sequence). Trimming at V came to 2 bases and at J to 3 bases, leaving 4 bases not matched to a gene.

This clone was seen only a few times. The V gene is TRBV2, the J gene TRBJ2-7; 7 positions match TRBD1. Germline CDR1 is SNHLY and CDR2 is FYNNEI. The CDR3 consists of 13 residues. V gave up 8 bases and J gave up 1 base; unmatched junction bases: 5. CDR3 protein: CASGTDLSYEQYF. CDR3 DNA sequence: TGTGCCAGCGGGACAGATCTTTCCTACGAGCAGTACTTC.

The rearrangement links TRBV4-2 to TRBJ2-5, with 8 bases lining up with TRBD2. Looked up from germline, CDR1 is LGHNA and CDR2 is YNFKEQ. The CDR3 sequence is 13 residues long. J gave up 5 bases and V 1 base, and 0 bases lay outside the gene matches. Here the CDR3 DNA reads TGTGCCAGCAGCCAAGGGACTAGCGAGACCCAGTACTTC. Encoded protein: CASSQGTSETQYF.

This clone has only one observation. The chain is built from TRBV5-6 and TRBJ1-5; tentatively, D is TRBD1 (6 bases). Between the trimmed V and J ends, which lost 1 base and 4 bases, there was a span of 12 bases. Germline CDR1 reads SGHDT; CDR2 reads YYEEEE. The CDR3 is 15 amino acids. This chain's CDR3 is CASSLQGPRNQPQHF. The DNA of the CDR3 is TGTGCCAGCAGCTTGCAGGGGCCTAGGAATCAGCCCCAGCATTTT.